The source of this T cell receptor (beta chain) is a study of human T cells and chemical hapten exposure. Findings and limits, study-wide: Significantly more large CDR3 similarity clusters arose among expanded TCRs than among controls. Alopecia affected the donors, so their immune response may differ from healthy people's.

There are many counts of this clonotype. The antigen remains unidentified. Using its own MiXCR run on the RACE reads, TCRdb lists one record per CDR3 protein. The data contain roughly 38,000 distinct CDR3 sequences, 9% to 9.5% of them singletons. The sample's time point: patch test 3, about 24 weeks after DPC sensitization. Treatment of the sample: therapeutic diphenylcyclopropenone sensitization with weekly scalp DPC. Unfractionated whole blood yielded total RNA. The receptor's source is a man aged 50-60 years with alopecia areata. Some clones in this sample may be carry-over from other donors' samples. The starting material was whole blood, obtained in connection with sensitization to the hapten diphenylcyclopropenone (DPC).

The chain's CDR3 is CASRAQMNTEAFF. The CDR3 DNA reads TGTGCCAGCAGGGCTCAGATGAACACTGAAGCTTTCTTT. This chain connects TRBV6-6 to TRBJ1-1; D gene unclear. This CDR3 spans 13 amino acids. V was shortened by 6 bases and J by 0 bases, with 8 bases between the two germline ends. The germline CDR1 and CDR2 sequences are MNHNY and SVGAGI (reference sequence).